The 26 T cell receptor beta chains below come from one sample, sequenced in a study of T cells in Graves' hyperthyroidism and ophthalmopathy. TCR beta CDR3 regions were amplified from RNA. First-round RT-PCR targeting the TCR CDR3 was performed with the HTBI primer set. TCRdb analysed the multiplex PCR reads with MiXCR anew, one entry per CDR3 protein. In the table there are some 560,000 distinct CDR3 sequences, 13% to 15% of which are singletons. Sequenced: blood. Every receptor here comes from a woman in her thirties or forties with Graves' hyperthyroidism.

This clonotype was counted ten times or more. The chain links TRBV6-1 to TRBJ2-5; D remains ambiguous. The CDR3 is made up of 16 amino acids. Trimming took 6 bases from V and 4 from J, leaving 21 bases between them. Germline V gives CDR1 MNHNS, CDR2 SASEGT. The CDR3 spells CASSHLPAMGGETQYF. The CDR3 DNA reads as TGTGCCAGCAGCCATCTCCCCGCCATGGGCGGAGAGACCCAGTACTTC.

This clonotype was found many times. The V gene is TRBV24-1, the J gene TRBJ2-1; 11 nucleotides line up with TRBD2. The CDR3 contains 14 residues. CDR1 and CDR2 (germline): KGHDR, SFDVKD. After removal of 9 bases from V and 2 bases from J, the junction contained 2 bases not matched to a gene. Here the CDR3 reads CATDSGRAYNEQFF. The DNA for the CDR3 is TGTGCCACCGATAGCGGGAGGGCCTACAATGAGCAGTTCTTC.

The chain recombines TRBV7-9 with TRBJ2-3, with D possibly called TRBD1 or TRBD2 (5 bases each). Germline V gives CDR1 SEHNR, CDR2 FQNEAQ (reference sequence). The CDR3 totals 13 residues. Trimming took off 3 bases at V and 9 bases at J, with 13 bases between the two ends. The DNA of the CDR3 is TGTGCCAGCAGCTTCGGGGCCTCGAAGACGCAGTATTTT. It yields the protein CASSFGASKTQYF. Variable domain in full (rest from reference TRBV7-9 and TRBJ2-3): DTGVSQNPRHKITKRGQNVTFRCDPISEHNRLYWYRQTLGQGPEFLTYFQNEAQLEKSRLLSDRFSAERPKGSFSTLEIQRTEQGDSAMYLCASSFGASKTQYFGPGTRLTVL.

This clonotype was counted at least ten times. This chain's CDR3 is CASSDLGRPANQPQHF. The DNA for the CDR3 is TGTGCCAGCAGTGACCTCGGACGCCCGGCCAATCAGCCCCAGCATTTT. This chain links TRBV2 with TRBJ1-5; D uncertain. Trimming removed 3 bases from V and 3 bases from J, with 15 bases in between. The CDR3 has 16 residues. Germline values: CDR1 SNHLY, CDR2 FYNNEI.

This clonotype was observed at least ten times. The J gene is TRBJ1-4, the V gene TRBV28; D is possibly TRBD1 (6 bases). The CDR3 loop spans 14 amino acids. V was cut by 6 bases and J by 6 bases, with 14 bases left in between. The germline V gene has CDR1 MDHEN and CDR2 SYDVKM. The CDR3 DNA sequence: TGTGCCAGCAGACCTGGGGGGGGGCATGAAAAACTGTTTTTT. This codes for CASRPGGGHEKLFF.

The V gene is TRBV12-3 or TRBV12-4, the J gene TRBJ2-1; D is uncertain. Deletions cut 1 base from V and 1 base from J, with 8 bases between. This CDR3 is 15 amino acids long. CDR3 bases: TGTGCCAGCAGTTTAGAGCCAGAATCCTACAATGAGCAGTTCTTC. Its protein is CASSLEPESYNEQFF.

At least ten counts were recorded for this clonotype. The rearrangement links TRBV12-3 or TRBV12-4 to TRBJ1-6, with D perhaps TRBD1 (5 bases). This CDR3 has 11 residues. Trimming shortened V by 6 bases and J by 17 bases, and 14 bases separated the two germline ends. The CDR3 loop is CASSQTGDVHF. CDR3 nucleotide sequence: TGTGCCAGCAGCCAGACGGGGGACGTCCACTTT.

A note on this clonotype: A single base separates this from a much larger clone, so it may be a read error. V gene TRBV7-2 combines with J gene TRBJ1-2; D ambiguous. From germline, CDR1 is SGHTA and CDR2 FQGNSA. The CDR3 contains 12 residues. The CDR3 DNA reads as TGTGCCAGCAGCAAAGAGAGGGATGGCTACGCCTTC. Its protein is CASSKERDGYAF.

This clonotype was recorded at least ten times. Written as DNA, the CDR3 is TGTGCCAGCTCCCTGGCAATAATGAACACTGAAGCTTTCTTT. It translates to CASSLAIMNTEAFF. This chain connects TRBV18 to TRBJ1-1, with D unresolved. Trimming shortened V by 6 bases and J by 0 bases, and 11 bases separated the two germline ends. The germline CDR1 and CDR2 sequences are KGHSH and LQKENI. The CDR3 is made up of 14 amino acids.

The chain recombines TRBV7-8 with TRBJ2-3; 9 nucleotides match TRBD2. The V and J ends lost 6 bases and 4 bases, in that order; junction bases with no gene match: 14. Germline assignment: CDR1 SGHVS and CDR2 FQNEAQ. The length of the CDR3 is 17 residues. The CDR3 DNA sequence: TGTGCCAGCAGATTTTCCTCGGGACTAGCAATCGCAGATACGCAGTATTTT. This sequence encodes CASRFSSGLAIADTQYF. Full variable domain (missing parts from reference TRBV7-8 and TRBJ2-3): GAGVSQSPRYKVAKRGQDVALRCDPISGHVSLFWYQQALGQGPEFLTYFQNEAQLDKSGLPSDRFFAERPEGSVSTLKIQRTQQEDSAVYLCASRFSSGLAIADTQYFGPGTRLTVL.

J is TRBJ2-7 and V is TRBV6-1; no clear D gene. Germline V gene lookup returns CDR1 MNHNS and CDR2 SASEGT. Trimming pared 5 bases from V and 4 bases from J, leaving 18 bases between. This CDR3 is 15 amino acids long. CDR3 residues: CASSWSRQSTYEQYF. The CDR3 nucleotides read TGTGCCAGCAGTTGGTCGCGGCAGTCTACGTACGAGCAGTACTTC.

This clonotype has ten or more counts. The chain combines TRBV7-6 with TRBJ2-3; unclear D gene. The length of the CDR3 is 18 residues. The V and J ends lost 1 base and 1 base respectively, with 18 bases between them. The germline V gene encodes CDR1 SGHVS and CDR2 FNYEAQ. The CDR3 DNA sequence: TGTGCCAGCAGCTTAGAAGCGCTCGCGGTTATGGGCACAGATACGCAGTATTTT. This encodes CASSLEALAVMGTDTQYF. The complete variable domain, with remaining parts taken from reference TRBV7-6 and TRBJ2-3, reads GAGVSQSPRYKVTKRGQDVALRCDPISGHVSLYWYRQALGQGPEFLTYFNYEAQQDKSGLPNDRFSAERPEGSISTLTIQRTEQRDSAMYRCASSLEALAVMGTDTQYFGPGTRLTVL.

This clonotype has only a few counts. The rearrangement uses TRBV6-1 and TRBJ1-4; D perhaps matches TRBD1 (5 bases). Trimming removed 7 bases from V and 4 bases from J, with 16 bases in between. The CDR3 runs 15 residues. Germline-derived CDR1 and CDR2 are MNHNS and SASEGT. DNA of the CDR3: TGTGCCAGCACGAGAAACCAGGGAGGTAATGAAAAACTGTTTTTT. Amino acid sequence: CASTRNQGGNEKLFF.

This clonotype showed up just once. It is likely a read error, because the conserved phenylalanine at the end of the CDR3 is missing. V is TRBV28 and J is TRBJ1-2; 7 nucleotides agree with TRBD1. The length of the CDR3 is 13 residues. In germline, CDR1 is MDHEN, CDR2 SYDVKM. V trimming: 6 bases; J trimming: 4 bases; junction bases outside the gene matches: 5. For the CDR3, the DNA is TGTGCCAGCAGCCCGACAGGGTTCTATGGCTACACCCTC. It is translated as CASSPTGFYGYTL.

This rearrangement joins TRBV12-3 or TRBV12-4 to TRBJ2-1; 8 bases are shared with TRBD2. V gave up 7 bases and J gave up 8 bases; unmatched junction bases: 10. This CDR3 is 14 amino acids long. CDR3 in amino acids: CASKSAGGYDEQFF. CDR3 bases: TGTGCCAGCAAGTCGGCGGGAGGATACGATGAGCAGTTCTTC.

The chain carries TRBV12-3 or TRBV12-4 and TRBJ2-1, with 9 bases identical to TRBD2. CDR3 length equals 16 residues. Trimming cost V 5 bases and J 4 bases; bases outside gene matches: 9. CDR3: CASSLSGSNKYNEQFF. In nucleotides, the CDR3 is TGTGCCAGCAGTCTTAGCGGGAGTAACAAGTACAATGAGCAGTTCTTC.

There are many counts of this clonotype. The chain employs TRBV11-2 and TRBJ2-1; TRBD1 agrees at 7 bases. This CDR3 contains 14 residues. The V gene end was trimmed by 0 bases and the J gene end by 9 bases; junction bases not matched to a gene: 5. CDR1 and CDR2 (germline): SGHAT, FQNNGV. CDR3 sequence: CASSLETGFGEQFF. In DNA, the CDR3 is TGTGCCAGCAGCTTAGAGACAGGGTTCGGTGAGCAGTTCTTC.

The rearrangement joins TRBV28 to TRBJ1-2; 8 nucleotides match TRBD1. The CDR3 is 14 amino acids. Germline V lookup: CDR1 MDHEN, CDR2 SYDVKM. The J segment lost 8 bases and the V segment lost 3 bases, leaving 8 bases of the junction unmatched. The CDR3 DNA sequence: TGTGCCAGCAGTTTCCCAGCCGGGACAGGAGGCTACACCTTC. This encodes CASSFPAGTGGYTF.

This clonotype appeared a few times. The chain is built from TRBV7-2 and TRBJ2-1; D gene ambiguous. From germline, CDR1 is SGHTA and CDR2 FQGNSA. This CDR3 comprises 12 residues. The V gene lost 5 bases and the J gene lost 7 bases, with 9 bases spanning the gap. DNA of the CDR3: TGTGCCAGCAGCACCATTGGGAATGAGCAGTTCTTC. Protein sequence: CASSTIGNEQFF.

This clonotype was seen many times. This chain connects TRBV5-1 to TRBJ2-1; D remains ambiguous. The germline CDR1 and CDR2 sequences are SGHRS and YFSETQ. Trimming took off 1 base at V and 2 bases at J, with 10 bases between the two ends. The CDR3 runs to 15 residues. CDR3 region: CASSLRAAAYNEQFF. The CDR3 nucleotides read TGCGCCAGCAGCTTGAGGGCGGCAGCCTACAATGAGCAGTTCTTC.

This clonotype was seen a handful of times. The junction does not match germline at one end; this may be a read error. The V and J genes are TRBV24-1 and TRBJ2-1; TRBD1 matches 8 bases. The V gene's germline CDR1 is KGHDR and CDR2 SFDVKD. CDR3 size: 19 residues. This chain's CDR3 is CATSAPPRTGILSYNEQSF. The CDR3 DNA reads TGTGCCACCAGTGCCCCTCCCCGGACAGGGATCCTAAGCTACAATGAGCAGTCCTTC.

This chain links TRBV4-1 with TRBJ2-1, with TRBD2 identical over 14 bases. After removal of 0 bases from V and 8 bases from J, the junction contained 6 bases not matched to a gene. Germline loops: CDR1 MGHRA, CDR2 YSYEKL. CDR3 size: 17 residues. The CDR3 bases are TGCGCCAGCAGCCAAGAGGGACTAGCGGGAGCTAATCATGAGCAGTTCTTC. It is translated as CASSQEGLAGANHEQFF.

A word on this clonotype: Germline is not matched at one junction end, which may reflect a read error. This chain uses TRBV11-2 with TRBJ2-4, with TRBD2 matching over 7 bases. This CDR3 is 16 amino acids long. CDR1 and CDR2 from the germline V gene are SGHAT and FQNNGV. The CDR3 loop is CASSLDHWLAENNEQF. The CDR3 coding sequence is TGTGCCAGCAGCTTAGATCATTGGCTAGCGGAAAACAATGAGCAGTTC.

There are many counts of this clonotype. This rearrangement joins TRBV5-1 to TRBJ2-7, with D perhaps matching TRBD1 (5 bases). V dropped 0 bases and J dropped 6 bases, with 13 bases sitting between them. Germline V lookup: CDR1 SGHRS, CDR2 YFSETQ. The CDR3 has 14 residues. The CDR3 region is CASSLDESGAEQYF. The CDR3 region has the DNA TGCGCCAGCAGCTTGGACGAGAGTGGGGCCGAGCAGTACTTC.

This clonotype was seen repeatedly, ten times or more. The J gene is TRBJ2-1, the V gene TRBV27; 12 nucleotides agree with TRBD2. The germline V gene encodes CDR1 MNHEY and CDR2 SMNVEV (reference sequence). V was pared by 4 bases and J by 6 bases, with 10 bases of the junction left unmatched. This CDR3 is built from 17 residues. CDR3: CASSYGTSGPTPNEQFF. The CDR3 DNA reads as TGTGCCAGCAGTTATGGGACTAGCGGGCCTACCCCCAATGAGCAGTTCTTC.

This chain links TRBV4-1 with TRBJ2-7; 11 nucleotides agree with TRBD2. Germline V CDR1 and CDR2: MGHRA, YSYEKL. The CDR3 is made up of 17 amino acids. The J segment lost 3 bases and the V segment lost 0 bases, leaving 7 bases of the junction unmatched. The CDR3 region has the DNA TGCGCCAGCAGCCAAGAGGGTTCTCTAGCGGGAGGCTACGAGCAGTACTTC. It yields the protein CASSQEGSLAGGYEQYF.